This T cell receptor (beta chain) came from a study of CD4 T cells in relation to SARS-CoV-2 and coronaviruses. J was trimmed by 7 bases and V by 3 bases; bases with no gene match: 4. Germline CDR1 MRHNA, CDR2 SNTAGT. The CDR3 is 13 residues long. This clone came up a few times. Antigen: not known. Unexposed donor CD4+ T cells date from about 2011-2018, before the COVID-19 pandemic. Isolation of CD4+ T cells took place after about 10 days in culture. Cells permitting, SARS-CoV-2 S/N and four cold-coronavirus spikes were tested on unexposed-donor CD4+ T cells. Half the medium was replaced with IL-2 medium on days 3 and 7. Produced via immunoSEQ multiplex PCR; TCRdb's table is partial and in-frame only. The table lists 24,000 or so clones, around 72% of them singletons.

Sequenced material: CD4+ T cells from PBMCs, cultured in vitro. The chain recombines TRBV6-4 with TRBJ1-2; TRBD1 agrees at 8 bases. This receptor was obtained from a human donor in good health. This CDR3 is CASSEAGGRGYTF. CDR3 nucleotide sequence: TGTGCCAGCAGTGAGGCAGGGGGCCGTGGCTACACCTTC.